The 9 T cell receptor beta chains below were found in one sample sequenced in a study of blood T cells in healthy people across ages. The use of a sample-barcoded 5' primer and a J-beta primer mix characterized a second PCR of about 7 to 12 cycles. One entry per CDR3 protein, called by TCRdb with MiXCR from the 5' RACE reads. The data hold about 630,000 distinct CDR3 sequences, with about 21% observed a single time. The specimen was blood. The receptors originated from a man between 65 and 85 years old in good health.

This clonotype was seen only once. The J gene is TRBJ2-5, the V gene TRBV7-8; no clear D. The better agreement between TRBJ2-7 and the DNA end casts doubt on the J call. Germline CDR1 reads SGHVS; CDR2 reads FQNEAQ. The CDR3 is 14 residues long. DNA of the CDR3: TGTGCCAGCAGCTTAGAATCAGTGTCCTACGAGCAGTACGTC. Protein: CASSLESVSYEQYV.

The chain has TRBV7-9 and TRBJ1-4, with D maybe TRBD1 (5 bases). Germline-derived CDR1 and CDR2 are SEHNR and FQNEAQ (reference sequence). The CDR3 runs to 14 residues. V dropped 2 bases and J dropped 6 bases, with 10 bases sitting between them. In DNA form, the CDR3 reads TGTGCCAGCAGCTTAAAGGGACCTGATGAAAAACTGTTTTTT. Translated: CASSLKGPDEKLFF.

The CDR3 coding sequence is TGTGCCAGCAGTGACACGGGACAGGGGAACTACGAGCAGTACTTC. This sequence encodes CASSDTGQGNYEQYF. This chain joins TRBV6-6 and TRBJ2-7, with TRBD1 identical over 10 bases. The CDR3 has 15 residues. J lost 3 bases, V lost 5 bases, and 7 bases had no gene match. The V gene's germline CDR1 is MNHNY and CDR2 SVGAGI (reference sequence).

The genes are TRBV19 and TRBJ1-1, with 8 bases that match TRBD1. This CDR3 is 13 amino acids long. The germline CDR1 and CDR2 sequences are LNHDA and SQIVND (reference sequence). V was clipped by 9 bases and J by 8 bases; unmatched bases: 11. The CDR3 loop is CASDNQGQGEAFF. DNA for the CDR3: TGTGCCAGCGACAACCAAGGACAGGGCGAAGCTTTCTTT.

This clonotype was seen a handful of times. The CDR3 coding sequence is TGTGCCAGCAGTGAAAGCGCAAACACCATATATTTT. Its translation: CASSESANTIYF. The chain combines TRBV25-1 with TRBJ1-3; D is uncertain. Trimming cost V 2 bases and J 6 bases, with 5 bases left between them. Germline CDR1 MGHDK, CDR2 SYGVNS. The CDR3 extends over 12 amino acids.

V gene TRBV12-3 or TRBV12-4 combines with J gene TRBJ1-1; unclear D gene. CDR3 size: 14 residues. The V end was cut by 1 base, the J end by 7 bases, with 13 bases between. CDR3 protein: CASSLGSRSSEAFF. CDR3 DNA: TGTGCCAGCAGTTTAGGATCGAGGTCGAGTGAAGCTTTCTTT.

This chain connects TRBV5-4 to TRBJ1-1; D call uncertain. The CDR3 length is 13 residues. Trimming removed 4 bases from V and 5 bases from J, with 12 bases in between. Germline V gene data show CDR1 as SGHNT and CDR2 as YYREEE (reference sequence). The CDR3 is CASSITGETEAFF. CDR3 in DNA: TGTGCCAGCAGCATAACTGGAGAGACTGAAGCTTTCTTT.

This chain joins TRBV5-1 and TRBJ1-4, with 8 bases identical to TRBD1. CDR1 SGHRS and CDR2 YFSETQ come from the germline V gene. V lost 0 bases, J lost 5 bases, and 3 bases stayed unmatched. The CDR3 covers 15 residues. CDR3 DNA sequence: TGCGCCAGCAGCTTGGGCGACAGGGGCAATGAAAAACTGTTTTTT. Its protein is CASSLGDRGNEKLFF.

This chain's CDR3 is CASSLAYGSGGYNYEQYF. The CDR3, as DNA: TGCGCCAGCAGCCTAGCCTATGGGTCCGGAGGATACAACTACGAGCAGTACTTC. The chain employs TRBV4-3 and TRBJ2-7, with D possibly TRBD2 on 5 matching bases. V lost 4 bases, J lost 3 bases, and 25 bases lay in between. From germline, CDR1 is LGHNA and CDR2 YSLEER. The CDR3 is made up of 18 amino acids.